What follows are 8 T cell receptor beta chains derived from one specimen sequenced in a study of CD8 T cells in Susac syndrome. With random hexamers, reverse transcription was performed on about 0.5 to 1 ug of RNA. In TCRdb, the immunoSEQ multiplex PCR reads were re-called with MiXCR into one record per CDR3 protein. The sample shows 330,000 or so distinct CDR3 sequences, 89% of them seen only once. Sequenced input: CD8+ T cells from PBMCs. These receptors were collected from a human donor with multiple sclerosis.

V gene TRBV4-1 combines with J gene TRBJ2-3; no reliable D call. The CDR3 extends over 15 amino acids. V shed 8 bases and J shed 0 bases, with 15 bases lying between them. The germline V gene has CDR1 MGHRA and CDR2 YSYEKL. The CDR3 DNA reads TGCGCCAGCCTCCAGGCTTCGGCTAGCACAGATACGCAGTATTTT. Its translation: CASLQASASTDTQYF.

The chain carries TRBV7-2 and TRBJ1-6, with no clear D. CDR1 is SGHTA, CDR2 FQGNSA, per germline. V was pared by 0 bases and J by 7 bases, with 16 bases between. The CDR3 length is 17 residues. Here the CDR3 DNA reads TGTGCCAGCAGCTTAGCGGTAGGAACGCGGGCGAATTCACCCCTCCACTTT. It is translated as CASSLAVGTRANSPLHF.

CDR3 DNA: TGTGCCTGGAGTGACCGACAGGGGGTGTATAATTCACCCCTCCACTTT. It encodes CAWSDRQGVYNSPLHF. V is TRBV30 and J is TRBJ1-6; 9 bases fit TRBD1. This CDR3 comprises 16 residues. CDR1 and CDR2 (germline): GTSNPN, SVGIG (reference sequence). Trimming took 1 base from V and 4 from J; bases not matched to a gene: 5.

The rearrangement joins TRBV7-3 to TRBJ2-1, with 8 bases aligning to TRBD2. Looked up from germline, CDR1 is SGHTA and CDR2 is FQGTGA. J was trimmed by 4 bases and V by 0 bases; bases with no gene match: 11. The CDR3 has 18 amino acids. The CDR3 DNA reads as TGTGCCAGCAGCTTAACTCCGTCGGGGAGCGGGAGATACAATGAGCAGTTCTTC. This codes for CASSLTPSGSGRYNEQFF.

The CDR3 sequence: CALIPTGRGYTEQFF. The CDR3 DNA reads as TGTGCCCTGATCCCCACAGGGCGGGGTTATACTGAGCAGTTCTTC. V gene TRBV30 combines with J gene TRBJ2-1, with D perhaps given as TRBD1 or TRBD2 (6 bases each). The CDR3 covers 15 residues. From germline, CDR1 is GTSNPN and CDR2 SVGIG (reference sequence). V was pared by 8 bases and J by 9 bases, with 26 bases between.

The chain links TRBV2 to TRBJ2-5; 7 bases map to TRBD2. Germline V CDR1 and CDR2: SNHLY, FYNNEI. The CDR3 spans 15 residues. The junction had 11 bases not matched to a gene; V was cut back by 5 bases and J by 5 bases. The CDR3 coding sequence is TGTGCCAGCAGTACCGCCCGGACTAGTCTGGAGACCCAGTACTTC. Its translation: CASSTARTSLETQYF.

The V gene is TRBV7-9, the J gene TRBJ2-2; 14 bases are a match to TRBD2. The V and J ends lost 6 bases and 4 bases, in that order; junction bases with no gene match: 10. CDR1 is SEHNR, CDR2 FQNEAQ, per germline (reference sequence). The CDR3 runs 18 residues. The CDR3 sequence: CASRPTSGGADITGELFF. The CDR3 DNA sequence: TGTGCCAGCAGACCGACTAGCGGGGGGGCGGATATCACCGGGGAGCTGTTTTTT.

This sequence joins TRBV12-3 or TRBV12-4 and TRBJ2-1, with 7 bases fitting TRBD1. This CDR3 region has 15 residues. Losses at the gene ends were 6 bases for V and 8 bases for J; bases not matched to a gene: 13. DNA of the CDR3: TGTGCCAGCAGCAACCCGATACGGCAGGGGGATGAGCAGTTCTTC. It is translated as CASSNPIRQGDEQFF.